These 21 T cell receptor beta chains originate from one sample sequenced in a study of cytomegalovirus exposure and HLA in healthy donors. The primer mix had 60 Vbeta and 13 Jbeta primers. The table came from immunoSEQ multiplex PCR; TCRdb's copy has only in-frame clones and leaves some out. The repertoire holds 85,000 to 130,000 clones, with 60% to 85% as singletons. The sequenced sample was PBMCs. These receptors originate from a male donor in good health and CMV-seropositive.

This clone is a singleton in its sample. In nucleotides, the CDR3 is TGCGCCAGCAGGGAGACTAGCGGGTTTAACAATGAGCAGTTCTTC. Protein: CASRETSGFNNEQFF. The chain employs TRBV10-1 and TRBJ2-1; TRBD2 matches at 10 bases. The CDR3 has 15 amino acids. The V segment lost 6 bases and the J segment 5 bases; nucleotides outside the gene matches: 7. Germline V gene data show CDR1 as WNHNN and CDR2 as SYGVQD (reference sequence).

V is TRBV7-6 and J is TRBJ1-1; a weak D match, TRBD1 (6 bases). V gave up 1 base and J gave up 5 bases, with 14 bases separating them. This CDR3 is 15 amino acids long. Germline V CDR1 and CDR2: SGHVS, FNYEAQ. The CDR3: CASSLVSGGATEAFF. In nucleotides, the CDR3 is TGTGCCAGCAGCTTAGTATCGGGGGGGGCGACTGAAGCTTTCTTT.

The V and J genes are TRBV30 and TRBJ1-3; a possible D gene is TRBD1 (6 bases). From germline, CDR1 is GTSNPN and CDR2 SVGIG (reference sequence). CDR3 length: 17 amino acids. Trimming pared 7 bases from V and 0 bases from J, leaving 22 bases between. Here the CDR3 reads CASSIQGSDNSGNTIYF. CDR3 nucleotides: TGTGCCTCCTCAATACAGGGAAGCGACAACTCTGGAAACACCATATATTTT.

The CDR3: CASSLGAGGNEKLFF. CDR3 in DNA: TGTGCCAGCAGTTTAGGGGCAGGGGGTAATGAAAAACTGTTTTTT. The J gene is TRBJ1-4, the V gene TRBV27, with 7 positions matching TRBD1. Germline V gene data show CDR1 as MNHEY and CDR2 as SMNVEV (reference sequence). This CDR3 region has 15 residues. Losses at the gene ends were 2 bases for V and 4 bases for J; bases not matched to a gene: 4.

This clone was detected only a few times. This sequence joins TRBV28 and TRBJ2-7, with 7 bases matching TRBD1. The CDR3 loop spans 13 amino acids. V gave up 4 bases and J gave up 9 bases; unmatched junction bases: 9. From germline, CDR1 is MDHEN and CDR2 SYDVKM. The CDR3 sequence is CASSYQDRLRQYF. The CDR3 nucleotides are TGTGCCAGCAGTTATCAGGACAGGTTGAGGCAGTACTTC.

The chain recombines TRBV6-5 with TRBJ1-1; 9 positions agree with TRBD1. The germline CDR1 and CDR2 sequences are MNHEY and SVGAGI. This CDR3 spans 15 amino acids. J lost 7 bases, V lost 4 bases, and 10 bases had no gene match. CDR3 in DNA: TGTGCCAGCAGTTCCCAGACAGGGGGATGGGATGAAGCTTTCTTT. This gives the protein CASSSQTGGWDEAFF.

This clone came up once. At one of its ends the junction is not consistent with the germline gene, which may arise from a read error. This CDR3 reads CATRRGTGGYTF. In nucleotides, the CDR3 is TGTGCCACCAGAAGAGGGACGGGAGGCTACACCTTC. The chain joins TRBV15 to TRBJ1-2; D is possibly TRBD1 (5 bases). The CDR3 spans 12 residues. Germline CDR1 is LNHNV and CDR2 is YYDKDF (reference sequence).

The J gene is TRBJ1-1, the V gene TRBV19; D not certain. CDR3 length: 13 residues. Germline V CDR1 and CDR2: LNHDA, SQIVND (reference sequence). Trimming took 3 bases from V and 5 from J, leaving 10 bases between them. CDR3 amino acids: CASSIGETTEAFF. CDR3 bases: TGTGCCAGTAGTATCGGGGAGACAACTGAAGCTTTCTTT.

Many counts were recorded for this clone. The chain has TRBV4-3 and TRBJ1-5; possible D gene TRBD1, 6 bases. This CDR3 region has 15 residues. V was trimmed by 6 bases and J by 4 bases, leaving 16 bases between them. Looked up from germline, CDR1 is LGHNA and CDR2 is YSLEER. Here the CDR3 reads CASSLQMQGNQPQHF. The CDR3 DNA follows: TGCGCCAGCAGTCTACAGATGCAGGGGAATCAGCCCCAGCATTTT.

V usage is TRBV5-3 and J usage is TRBJ2-7; 9 bases agree with TRBD2. TRBV5-3 is an open reading frame, and its role is uncertain. V lost 2 bases to trimming and J lost 3 bases; unmatched junction nucleotides: 9. The CDR3 totals 16 residues. CDR3 protein: CARSFFSGSTFYEQYF. The CDR3 nucleotides are TGTGCCAGAAGCTTCTTTAGCGGGAGCACCTTCTACGAGCAGTACTTC.

This clone was observed a few times. CDR3 protein: CASSLMGQGPTDTQYF. CDR3 nucleotide sequence: TGCGCCAGCAGCCTCATGGGTCAGGGGCCGACAGATACGCAGTATTTT. The chain joins TRBV4-1 to TRBJ2-3; tentatively, D is TRBD1 (6 bases). This CDR3 is built from 16 residues. The germline gives CDR1 MGHRA, CDR2 YSYEKL. The V gene lost 4 bases and the J gene lost 3 bases, with 17 bases spanning the gap.

CDR3 region: CASSLQGQGSGEQYF. In DNA form, the CDR3 reads TGCGCCAGCAGCTTGCAAGGACAGGGGTCTGGGGAGCAGTACTTC. The gene calls are TRBV5-1 and TRBJ2-7; 9 nucleotides line up with TRBD1. The CDR3 extends over 15 amino acids. V shed 1 base, J shed 7 bases, and the junction held 9 bases outside the gene matches. Germline V gene lookup returns CDR1 SGHRS and CDR2 YFSETQ. Combining the CDR3 with reference TRBV5-1 and TRBJ2-7 gives the whole variable domain KAGVTQTPRYLIKTRGQQVTLSCSPISGHRSVSWYQQTPGQGLQFLFEYFSETQRNKGNFPGRFSGRQFSNSRSEMNVSTLELGDSALYLCASSLQGQGSGEQYFGPGTRLTVT.

This clone appeared a single time. The chain couples TRBV19 to TRBJ2-5, with D maybe TRBD1 (5 bases). The CDR3 runs 16 residues. The V gene lost 1 base and the J gene lost 3 bases, with 15 bases spanning the gap. Germline V gene lookup returns CDR1 LNHDA and CDR2 SQIVND (reference sequence). Here the CDR3 reads CASSIVWQGGEETQYF. The CDR3 bases are TGTGCCAGTAGTATAGTTTGGCAGGGTGGGGAAGAGACCCAGTACTTC.

The V call is TRBV4-3, the J call TRBJ2-5; possible D gene TRBD1, 5 bases. V shed 2 bases and J shed 7 bases, with 23 bases lying between them. The CDR3 length is 17 residues. The germline CDR1 and CDR2 sequences are LGHNA and YSLEER. The CDR3 loop is CASSQSYRGPPQGTQYF. As DNA, the CDR3 is TGCGCCAGCAGCCAATCGTATAGGGGCCCCCCCCAGGGGACCCAGTACTTC.

The chain uses TRBV7-9 and TRBJ2-5; TRBD2 is a possible D gene (6 bases). The CDR3 consists of 14 residues. Germline CDR1 reads SEHNR; CDR2 reads FQNEAQ (reference sequence). V shed 1 base and J shed 1 base, with 7 bases lying between them. CDR3 residues: CASSLVGGQETQYF. DNA of the CDR3: TGTGCCAGCAGCTTAGTCGGGGGCCAAGAGACCCAGTACTTC.

The J gene is TRBJ2-7, the V gene TRBV4-3; D possibly corresponds to TRBD2 (6 bases). CDR3 length equals 15 residues. V gave up 0 bases and J gave up 3 bases, with 12 bases separating them. CDR1 and CDR2 from the germline V gene are LGHNA and YSLEER. Written as DNA, the CDR3 is TGCGCCAGCAGCCAAGATACCCGGGGGTACTACGAGCAGTACTTC. This codes for CASSQDTRGYYEQYF.

The chain couples TRBV30 to TRBJ1-1, with D tentatively TRBD1 (5 bases). CDR3 size: 13 residues. Germline V gene sequence: CDR1 GTSNPN, CDR2 SVGIG (reference sequence). The V end lost 0 bases, the J end lost 1 base, and 6 bases lay between the germline ends. CDR3 coding DNA: TGTGCCTGGAGTGTACAGGCGAACACTGAAGCTTTCTTT. It is translated as CAWSVQANTEAFF.

The chain couples TRBV7-2 to TRBJ2-7, with 7 bases identical to TRBD2. There are 14 residues in the CDR3. Trimming cost V 4 bases and J 6 bases; bases outside gene matches: 9. The V gene's germline CDR1 is SGHTA and CDR2 FQGNSA. The CDR3 nucleotides read TGTGCCAGCAGCTCCGGCGGGAGCTTTCGCGAGCAGTACTTC. Its protein is CASSSGGSFREQYF.

This chain connects TRBV11-2 to TRBJ2-7; 8 bases align to TRBD1. The V and J ends lost 2 bases and 2 bases, in that order; junction bases with no gene match: 5. Germline-derived CDR1 and CDR2 are SGHAT and FQNNGV. The CDR3 sequence is 15 residues long. The CDR3 nucleotides are TGTGCCAGCAGCTTAACCCCGACAGGGGCCTACGAGCAGTACTTC. It yields the protein CASSLTPTGAYEQYF. Based on the CDR3 plus reference TRBV11-2 and TRBJ2-7, the full variable domain is EAGVAQSPRYKIIEKRQSVAFWCNPISGHATLYWYQQILGQGPKLLIQFQNNGVVDDSQLPKDRFSAERLKGVDSTLKIQPAKLEDSAVYLCASSLTPTGAYEQYFGPGTRLTVT.

The chain combines TRBV6-5 with TRBJ2-7, with a possible D match to TRBD2 (5 bases). From germline, CDR1 is MNHEY and CDR2 SVGAGI. The CDR3 has 12 residues. V was clipped by 8 bases and J by 6 bases, with 14 bases between them. Here the CDR3 DNA reads TGTGCCAGCTGGGCAGGACTTTCCGAGCAGTACTTC. This translates into CASWAGLSEQYF.

This clone was observed a few times. This chain uses TRBV6-5 with TRBJ1-4; possible D gene TRBD1, 6 bases. From germline, CDR1 is MNHEY and CDR2 SVGAGI. V lost 6 bases to trimming and J lost 8 bases, with 16 bases between them. The CDR3 loop spans 14 amino acids. The CDR3 nucleotides read TGTGCCAGCAGCCCGGGCAGGGGTAGAGAAAAACTGTTTTTT. Protein: CASSPGRGREKLFF.